Below are 14 T cell receptor beta chains sequenced from a single sample in a study of blood T cell repertoires in COVID-19. Data came from immunoSEQ multiplex PCR; TCRdb stores just in-frame clones and leaves some out. The data hold roughly 380,000 clones, with 85% observed a single time. The sequenced sample consisted of peripheral blood. Receptor source: a woman aged 18-30 years with acute or convalescent COVID-19.

The J gene is TRBJ2-7, the V gene TRBV9, with 7 bases lining up with TRBD2. The V segment lost 0 bases and the J segment 3 bases; nucleotides outside the gene matches: 6. Germline-derived CDR1 and CDR2 are SGDLS and YYNGEE. The CDR3 has 15 amino acids. CDR3 residues: CASSVGGGENYEQYF. CDR3 sequence (DNA): TGTGCCAGCAGCGTAGGGGGAGGGGAAAACTACGAGCAGTACTTC. Full variable domain (rest looked up from reference TRBV9 and TRBJ2-7): DSGVTQTPKHLITATGQRVTLRCSPRSGDLSVYWYQQSLDQGLQFLIQYYNGEERAKGNILERFSAQQFPDLHSELNLSSLELGDSALYFCASSVGGGENYEQYFGPGTRLTVT.

The J gene is TRBJ2-7, the V gene TRBV6-5; D gene unclear. Trimming took 10 bases from V and 5 from J, leaving 12 bases between them. The CDR3 runs 11 residues. CDR1 is MNHEY, CDR2 SVGAGI, per germline. Written as DNA, the CDR3 is TGTGCCACCACAGATTCGGACGAGCAGTACTTC. Its protein is CATTDSDEQYF.

The rearrangement uses TRBV27 and TRBJ2-7; 11 nucleotides agree with TRBD2. V shed 6 bases, J shed 4 bases, and the junction held 8 bases outside the gene matches. The CDR3 consists of 15 residues. Germline CDR1 is MNHEY and CDR2 is SMNVEV (reference sequence). For the CDR3, the DNA is TGTGCCAGCAGGGGGATAGCGGGAGGGCCTTACGAGCAGTACTTC. Amino acid sequence: CASRGIAGGPYEQYF.

The chain recombines TRBV7-2 with TRBJ1-6; a weak D match, TRBD1 (5 bases). Germline lookup yields CDR1 SGHTA and CDR2 FQGNSA. V was pared by 2 bases and J by 10 bases, with 15 bases between. CDR3 length: 15 residues. As DNA, the CDR3 is TGTGCCAGCAGCTTAACAGGATTGAGATACTCACCCCTCCACTTT. This translates into CASSLTGLRYSPLHF.

V usage is TRBV6-5 and J usage is TRBJ2-2; 7 bases fit TRBD1. Germline assignment: CDR1 MNHEY and CDR2 SVGAGI. J gave up 2 bases and V 6 bases, and 6 bases lay outside the gene matches. This CDR3 has 15 residues. CDR3 amino acids: CASSRTGFNTGELFF. Here the CDR3 DNA reads TGTGCCAGCAGCCGGACAGGATTTAACACCGGGGAGCTGTTTTTT.

The chain is built from TRBV12-5 and TRBJ1-1, with D unresolved. The CDR3 runs 13 residues. The germline gives CDR1 LGHNT, CDR2 FRNRAP. Trimming took off 6 bases at V and 13 bases at J, with 21 bases between the two ends. DNA for the CDR3: TGTGCTAGTGGCCCAACGGAGGCTGGGTTGGTTTTCTTT. Translation: CASGPTEAGLVFF.

This rearrangement joins TRBV7-2 to TRBJ1-5; D gene unclear. From germline, CDR1 is SGHTA and CDR2 FQGNSA. Trimming took 1 base from V and 3 from J, leaving 7 bases between them. This CDR3 is built from 14 residues. The CDR3 DNA sequence: TGTGCCAGCAGCTTAGTTGGGCTCAATCAGCCCCAGCATTTT. Residues: CASSLVGLNQPQHF.

This clone occurred a few times. The rearrangement joins TRBV4-1 to TRBJ1-2; D not resolved. CDR3 size: 21 residues. Germline V gives CDR1 MGHRA, CDR2 YSYEKL. V lost 4 bases, J lost 0 bases, and 30 bases lay in between. In DNA form, the CDR3 reads TGCGCCAGCAGCCCCGGCGGAGCCTCCGGCGCGGGCGTTAGGGCTAACTATGGCTACACCTTC. Its translation: CASSPGGASGAGVRANYGYTF.

V usage is TRBV28 and J usage is TRBJ1-5; TRBD1 matches 7 bases. CDR3 length: 17 amino acids. Germline CDR1 reads MDHEN; CDR2 reads SYDVKM. V shed 3 bases, J shed 7 bases, and the junction held 15 bases outside the gene matches. Here the CDR3 DNA reads TGTGCCAGCAGTTTGGGTCCGACAGGGCCCCAGGGACAGCCCCAGCATTTT. Translated: CASSLGPTGPQGQPQHF.

The chain carries TRBV18 and TRBJ1-6; D remains unclear. V lost 5 bases, J lost 7 bases, and 6 bases lay in between. The CDR3 is 12 amino acids. CDR1 is KGHSH, CDR2 LQKENI, per germline. The DNA of the CDR3 is TGTGCCAGCTCAACGGGGAATTCACCCCTCCACTTT. This encodes CASSTGNSPLHF.

J is TRBJ1-5 and V is TRBV7-9, with a weak D call TRBD1 (6 bases). The CDR3 totals 13 residues. V was pared by 7 bases and J by 3 bases, with 10 bases between. Germline CDR1 and CDR2: SEHNR and FQNEAQ (reference sequence). The DNA for the CDR3 is TGTGCCAGCAACAGGGAAGACAATCAGCCCCAGCATTTT. Protein sequence: CASNREDNQPQHF.

This clone was found once. The DNA for the CDR3 is TGTGCCAGCAGCCAACAACTAAATCAGCCCCAGCATTTT. Translating it yields CASSQQLNQPQHF. This chain connects TRBV14 to TRBJ1-5; D is unclear. V lost 2 bases to trimming and J lost 4 bases, with 6 bases between them. The CDR3 consists of 13 residues. Germline CDR1 reads SGHDN; CDR2 reads FVKESK.

The chain is built from TRBV6-5 and TRBJ1-1, with D hard to call. The CDR3 extends over 12 amino acids. Germline V gives CDR1 MNHEY, CDR2 SVGAGI. Between the trimmed V and J ends, which lost 6 bases and 2 bases, there was a span of 7 bases. The CDR3 DNA is TGTGCCAGCAGCAGACTAAACACTGAAGCTTTCTTT. Translating it yields CASSRLNTEAFF.

The V call is TRBV28, the J call TRBJ1-6, with a weak D call TRBD1 (5 bases). Germline values: CDR1 MDHEN, CDR2 SYDVKM. The CDR3 has 13 residues. V lost 6 bases and J 9 bases, leaving 12 bases between the germline ends. CDR3 DNA: TGTGCCAGCAGGGGGGGGACCACTTCACCCCTCCACTTT. It encodes CASRGGTTSPLHF.